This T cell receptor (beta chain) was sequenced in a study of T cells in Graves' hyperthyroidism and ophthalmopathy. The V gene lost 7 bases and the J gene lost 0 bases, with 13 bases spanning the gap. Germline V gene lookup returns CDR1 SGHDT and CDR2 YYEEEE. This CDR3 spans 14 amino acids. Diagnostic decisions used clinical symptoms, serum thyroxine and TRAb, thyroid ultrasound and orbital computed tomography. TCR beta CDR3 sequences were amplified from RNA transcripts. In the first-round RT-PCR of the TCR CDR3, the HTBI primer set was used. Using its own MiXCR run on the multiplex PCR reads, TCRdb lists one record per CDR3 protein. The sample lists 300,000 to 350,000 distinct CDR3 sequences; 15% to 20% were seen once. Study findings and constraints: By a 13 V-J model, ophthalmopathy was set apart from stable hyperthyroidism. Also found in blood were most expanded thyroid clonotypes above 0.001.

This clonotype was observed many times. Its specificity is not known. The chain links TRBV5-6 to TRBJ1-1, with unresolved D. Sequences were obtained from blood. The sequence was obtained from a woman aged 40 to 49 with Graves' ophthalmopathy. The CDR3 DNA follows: TGTGCCAGCTGGTCGGACGGAATGAACACTGAAGCTTTCTTT. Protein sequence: CASWSDGMNTEAFF.